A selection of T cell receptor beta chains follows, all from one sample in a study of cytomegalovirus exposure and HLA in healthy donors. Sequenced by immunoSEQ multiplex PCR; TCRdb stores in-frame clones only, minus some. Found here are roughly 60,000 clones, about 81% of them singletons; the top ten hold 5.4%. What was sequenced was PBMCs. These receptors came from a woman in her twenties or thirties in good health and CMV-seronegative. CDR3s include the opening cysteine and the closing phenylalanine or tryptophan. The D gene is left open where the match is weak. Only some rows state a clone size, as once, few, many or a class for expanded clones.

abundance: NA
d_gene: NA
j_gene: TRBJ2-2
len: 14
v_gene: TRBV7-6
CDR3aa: CASSLELGVGELFF
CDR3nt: TGTGCCAGCAGCTTAGAGTTGGGAGTCGGGGAGCTGTTTTTT

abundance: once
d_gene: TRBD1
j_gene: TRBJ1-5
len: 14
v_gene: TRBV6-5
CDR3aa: CASRRGQGGQPQHF
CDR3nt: TGTGCCAGCAGGCGAGGACAGGGCGGTCAGCCCCAGCATTTT

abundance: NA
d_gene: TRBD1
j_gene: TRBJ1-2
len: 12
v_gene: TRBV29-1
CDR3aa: CSVATGLGGYTF
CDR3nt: TGCAGCGTAGCGACAGGGCTGGGGGGCTACACCTTC

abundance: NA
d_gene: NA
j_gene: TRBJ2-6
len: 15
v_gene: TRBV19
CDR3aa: CASSIGGTGANVLTF
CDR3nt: TGTGCCAGTAGTATTGGGGGGACTGGGGCCAACGTCCTGACTTTC

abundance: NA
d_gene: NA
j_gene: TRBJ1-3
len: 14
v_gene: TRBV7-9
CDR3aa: CASSRSTSGNTIYF
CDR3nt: TGTGCCAGCAGCCGGAGTACCTCTGGAAACACCATATATTTT

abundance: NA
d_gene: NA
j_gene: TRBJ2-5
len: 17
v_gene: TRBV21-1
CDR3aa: CASSKPGPRGSGETQYF
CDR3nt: TGTGCCAGCAGCAAACCCGGCCCCAGGGGGTCTGGAGAGACCCAGTACTTC

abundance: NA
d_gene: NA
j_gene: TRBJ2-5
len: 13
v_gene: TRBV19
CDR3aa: CASSLGGRETQYF
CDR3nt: TGTGCCAGTTCCCTTGGGGGCCGAGAGACCCAGTACTTC

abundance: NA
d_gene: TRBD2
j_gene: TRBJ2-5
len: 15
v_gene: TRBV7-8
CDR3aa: CASSLAGGPLETQYF
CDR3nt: TGTGCCAGCAGCTTAGCGGGAGGGCCTCTAGAGACCCAGTACTTC

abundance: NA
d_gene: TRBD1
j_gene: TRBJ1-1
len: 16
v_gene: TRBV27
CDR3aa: CASSSRGQGGIPEAFF
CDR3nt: TGTGCCAGCAGTTCCCGTGGACAGGGCGGTATACCTGAAGCTTTCTTT

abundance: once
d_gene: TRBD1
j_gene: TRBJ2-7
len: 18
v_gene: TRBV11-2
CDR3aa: CASSPINRNRDRTYEQYF
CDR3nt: TGTGCCAGCAGTCCGATTAATAGAAACCGGGACAGAACCTACGAGCAGTACTTC